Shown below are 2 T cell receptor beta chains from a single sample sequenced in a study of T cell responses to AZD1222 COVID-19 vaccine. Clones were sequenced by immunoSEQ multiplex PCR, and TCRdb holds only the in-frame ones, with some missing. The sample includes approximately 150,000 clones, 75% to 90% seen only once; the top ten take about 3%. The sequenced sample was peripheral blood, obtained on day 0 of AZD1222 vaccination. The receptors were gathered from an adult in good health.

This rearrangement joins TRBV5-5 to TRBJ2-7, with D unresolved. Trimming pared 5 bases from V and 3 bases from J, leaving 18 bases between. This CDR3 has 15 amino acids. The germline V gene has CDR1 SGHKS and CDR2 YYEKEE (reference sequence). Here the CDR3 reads CASSTGPWEGYEQYF. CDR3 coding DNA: TGTGCCAGCAGTACTGGGCCCTGGGAAGGCTACGAGCAGTACTTC.

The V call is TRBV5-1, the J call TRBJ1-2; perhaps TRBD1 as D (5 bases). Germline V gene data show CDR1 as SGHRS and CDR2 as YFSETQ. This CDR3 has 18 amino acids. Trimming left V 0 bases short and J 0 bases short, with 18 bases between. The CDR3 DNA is TGCGCCAGCAGCTTGGGTGGGCCAGGGCTGCCTACTAACTATGGCTACACCTTC. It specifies CASSLGGPGLPTNYGYTF.